The present TCR beta chain was sequenced within a study of blood T cell repertoires in COVID-19. For the study at large: Samples came from the United States, Italy and Spain, spanning acute and convalescent COVID-19. T cells, B-cell-depleted T cells, or PBMCs supplied cDNA or gDNA.

Authors' processing steps: Researchers report that nucleated cell counts were estimated from reference gene primer amplification. TCRdb's table, derived via immunoSEQ multiplex PCR, lists solely in-frame clones and lacks some. The V and J calls and clone size were taken over from that table, and D and trimming were inferred from the DNA. The sample has about 260,000 clones; around 86% are singletons. CDR1 and CDR2 from the germline V gene are SGHRS and YFSETQ. V lost 4 bases to trimming and J lost 8 bases; unmatched junction nucleotides: 8. This CDR3 comprises 14 residues. Sequencing used peripheral blood. The TCR originated in a man between 35 and 55 years old with active or convalescent COVID-19. The rearrangement joins TRBV5-1 to TRBJ1-4, with 7 positions matching TRBD1. The CDR3 nucleotides read TGCGCCAGCAGCCCCGACAGGGTTAGAGAAAAACTGTTTTTT. This translates into CASSPDRVREKLFF.